The clone carrying this T cell receptor beta chain showed up many times. The antigen remains unidentified. The data derive from a study of T cell responses to AZD1222 COVID-19 vaccine. Study-wide results and limits: In a largely white British group with more females than males, clonal diversity was possibly underestimated. Sampling that yielded the repertoires occurred only after the peak T cell response. Two AZD1222 doses significantly raised spike-specific TCR breadth and depth over controls.

Looked up from germline, CDR1 is MRHNA and CDR2 is SNTAGT. V gave up 5 bases and J gave up 5 bases; unmatched junction bases: 8. This CDR3 has 16 residues. Some clones are missing from TCRdb's copy, which holds only in-frame ones; the method was immunoSEQ multiplex PCR. The table includes around 140,000 clones, over 90% detected once. The V gene is TRBV6-4, the J gene TRBJ2-2; 10 bases are a match to TRBD2. Sequencing used peripheral blood, obtained 28 days after the second AZD1222 dose. This TCR came from an adult who received the AZD1222 COVID-19 vaccine. The CDR3 nucleotides read TGTGCCAGCAGTCTTCAAGCGGGAGGGGAAACCGGGGAGCTGTTTTTT. It encodes CASSLQAGGETGELFF.